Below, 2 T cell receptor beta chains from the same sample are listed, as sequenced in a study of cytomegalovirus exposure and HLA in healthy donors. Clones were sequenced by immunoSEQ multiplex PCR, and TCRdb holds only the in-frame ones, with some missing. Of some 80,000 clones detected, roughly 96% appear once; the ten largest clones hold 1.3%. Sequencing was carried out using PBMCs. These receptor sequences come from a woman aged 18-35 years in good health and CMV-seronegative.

In DNA, the CDR3 is TGTGCCAGCAGTTATGGGGGACAGATGAACACTGAAGCTTTCTTT. Its protein product is CASSYGGQMNTEAFF. This chain joins TRBV6-5 and TRBJ1-1; 7 bases are shared with TRBD1. Germline CDR1 MNHEY, CDR2 SVGAGI. The V gene end was trimmed by 3 bases and the J gene end by 0 bases; junction bases not matched to a gene: 4. This CDR3 contains 15 residues.

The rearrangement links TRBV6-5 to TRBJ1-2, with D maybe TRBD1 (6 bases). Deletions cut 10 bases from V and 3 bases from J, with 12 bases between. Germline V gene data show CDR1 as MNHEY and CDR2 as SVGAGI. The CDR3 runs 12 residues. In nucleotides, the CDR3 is TGTGCCATCCGAGAGGGGGACTATGGCTACACCTTC. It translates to CAIREGDYGYTF.